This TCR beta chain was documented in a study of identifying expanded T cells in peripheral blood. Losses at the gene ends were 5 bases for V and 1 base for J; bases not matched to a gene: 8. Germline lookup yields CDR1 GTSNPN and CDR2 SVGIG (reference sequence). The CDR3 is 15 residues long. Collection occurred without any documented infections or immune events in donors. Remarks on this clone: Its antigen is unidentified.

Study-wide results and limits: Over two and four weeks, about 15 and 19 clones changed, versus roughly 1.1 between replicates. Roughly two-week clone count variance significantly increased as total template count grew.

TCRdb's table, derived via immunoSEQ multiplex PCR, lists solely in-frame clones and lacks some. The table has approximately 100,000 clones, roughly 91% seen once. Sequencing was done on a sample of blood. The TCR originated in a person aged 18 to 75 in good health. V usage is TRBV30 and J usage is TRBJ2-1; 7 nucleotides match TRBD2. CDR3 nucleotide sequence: TGTGCCTGGCGGGGGGACGGGGGATCCTACAATGAGCAGTTCTTC. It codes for CAWRGDGGSYNEQFF.